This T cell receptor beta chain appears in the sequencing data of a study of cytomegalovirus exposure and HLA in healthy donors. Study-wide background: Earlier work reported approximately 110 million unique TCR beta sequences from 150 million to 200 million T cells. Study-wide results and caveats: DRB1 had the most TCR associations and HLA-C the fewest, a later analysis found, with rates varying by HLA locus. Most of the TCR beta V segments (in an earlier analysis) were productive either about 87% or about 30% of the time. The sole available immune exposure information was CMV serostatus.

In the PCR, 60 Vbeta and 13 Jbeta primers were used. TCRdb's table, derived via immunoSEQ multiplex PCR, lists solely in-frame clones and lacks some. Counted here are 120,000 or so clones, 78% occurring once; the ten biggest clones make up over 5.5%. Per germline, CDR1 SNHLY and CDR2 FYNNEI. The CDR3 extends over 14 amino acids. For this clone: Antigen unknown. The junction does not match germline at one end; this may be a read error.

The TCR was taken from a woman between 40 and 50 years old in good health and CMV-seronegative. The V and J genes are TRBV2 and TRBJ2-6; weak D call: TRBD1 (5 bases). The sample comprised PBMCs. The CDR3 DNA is TGTGCCAGCAGTGGTACTACTGGGGCCAACGGCCTGACTTTC. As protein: CASSGTTGANGLTF.